This is a list of T cell receptor beta chains from one sample in a study of blood T cell repertoires in COVID-19. Measured with immunoSEQ multiplex PCR; TCRdb has only the in-frame clones, and not every one. The profile shows about 370,000 clones, around 92% of them singletons. What was sequenced was peripheral blood. The receptors here all came from a woman aged 25 to 39 with COVID-19, enrolled during active disease. CDR3s include the opening cysteine and the closing phenylalanine or tryptophan. D genes are given only for firm matches. The size of a clone is reported for some rows only, either as once, few or many, or as a class for expanded clones.

D	V	size	J	CDR3	DNA
TRBD1	TRBV19	.	TRBJ1-2	CASESGTGSGYTF	TGTGCCAGTGAGTCCGGGACAGGGTCCGGCTACACCTTC
.	TRBV18	.	TRBJ2-2	CASSPSLGGSFLDAGELFF	TGTGCCAGCTCACCATCTCTAGGGGGATCCTTCCTCGACGCCGGGGAGCTGTTTTTT
TRBD2	TRBV4-3	.	TRBJ2-3	CASSQEGGGTSVATQYF	TGCGCCAGCAGCCAAGAAGGGGGTGGGACTAGCGTTGCTACGCAGTATTTT
.	TRBV4-3	.	TRBJ2-1	CASSQGGNFPDNEQFF	TGCGCCAGCAGCCAAGGTGGCAATTTTCCCGACAATGAGCAGTTCTTC
TRBD1	TRBV6-1	once	TRBJ1-1	CASSEVPQGQGGTEAFF	TGTGCCAGCAGTGAAGTCCCCCAGGGACAGGGGGGGACTGAAGCTTTCTTT
TRBD1	TRBV10-3	once	TRBJ1-5	CANGQDDQPQHF	TGTGCCAACGGACAGGACGATCAGCCCCAGCATTTT
TRBD1	TRBV5-4	.	TRBJ2-1	CASSLDRGEYNEQFF	TGTGCCAGCAGCTTGGACAGGGGGGAATACAATGAGCAGTTCTTC
TRBD1	TRBV10-2	.	TRBJ1-1	CASSTGGGNTEAFF	TGCGCCAGCAGTACAGGGGGAGGGAACACTGAAGCTTTCTTT
TRBD1	TRBV11-3	.	TRBJ2-7	CASSPRTGSSYEQYF	TGTGCCAGCAGCCCCCGGACAGGGAGCTCCTACGAGCAGTACTTC
TRBD1	TRBV18	.	TRBJ1-3	CASSPRGQSSGNTIYF	TGTGCCAGCTCACCAAGGGGACAGTCCTCTGGAAACACCATATATTTT
.	TRBV5-1	.	TRBJ1-2	CASSLGTGRGQNYGYTF	TGCGCCAGCAGCTTGGGTACGGGCAGGGGCCAGAACTATGGCTACACCTTC
.	TRBV6-6	.	TRBJ2-5	CASGGRARGETQYF	TGTGCCAGCGGGGGCAGGGCCCGAGGAGAGACCCAGTACTTC
TRBD2	TRBV11-3	.	TRBJ2-3	CASTGGRAVTDTQYF	TGTGCCAGTACAGGCGGGAGGGCCGTAACAGATACGCAGTATTTT
.	TRBV7-8	.	TRBJ1-5	CASSPGGPRGQPQHF	TGTGCCAGCAGCCCCGGGGGACCAAGGGGTCAGCCCCAGCATTTT
TRBD1	TRBV12-3/TRBV12-4	.	TRBJ1-2	CASSLGQGDGYTF	TGTGCCAGCAGTTTGGGCCAGGGGGACGGCTACACCTTC
.	TRBV6-6	.	TRBJ1-2	CASNRGLIGYTF	TGTGCCAGCAATAGGGGATTGATCGGCTACACCTTC
.	TRBV5-1	.	TRBJ1-3	CASSLDTGWGNTIYF	TGCGCCAGCAGCTTGGATACAGGTTGGGGAAACACCATATATTTT
TRBD1	TRBV19	.	TRBJ2-6	CASSPRQGSRSGANVLTF	TGTGCCAGTAGTCCACGACAGGGATCCCGCTCTGGGGCCAACGTCCTGACTTTC
.	TRBV11-2	.	TRBJ2-2	CASSLRGVGDTGELFF	TGTGCCAGCAGTCTCAGGGGGGTAGGCGACACCGGGGAGCTGTTTTTT
.	TRBV29-1	.	TRBJ2-5	CSVNQALEETQYF	TGCAGCGTTAATCAAGCCCTTGAAGAGACCCAGTACTTC
.	TRBV12-3/TRBV12-4	once	TRBJ2-1	CASSSLDNEQFF	TGTGCCAGCAGTTCACTGGACAATGAGCAGTTCTTC
.	TRBV7-2	.	TRBJ2-1	CATKEVREQFF	TGTGCCACGAAAGAGGTACGAGAGCAGTTCTTC
.	TRBV10-3	.	TRBJ2-3	CAISDWDSSTDTQYF	TGTGCCATCAGTGATTGGGACTCCAGCACAGATACGCAGTATTTT
TRBD1	TRBV9	.	TRBJ2-7	CASSRDSEQYF	TGTGCCAGCAGCAGGGACAGCGAGCAGTACTTC
TRBD2	TRBV4-3	once	TRBJ2-3	CASSQVGFRSGGTDTQYF	TGCGCCAGCAGCCAAGTTGGGTTTCGCAGCGGGGGGACAGATACGCAGTATTTT
TRBD1	TRBV5-8	.	TRBJ2-1	CASSFDRQGRGNEQFF	TGTGCCAGCAGCTTCGACCGACAGGGACGGGGCAATGAGCAGTTCTTC
TRBD1	TRBV5-8	once	TRBJ2-3	CASSLTGTGGIQDTQYF	TGTGCCAGCAGCTTAACCGGGACAGGGGGCATCCAAGATACGCAGTATTTT
TRBD2	TRBV10-3	.	TRBJ2-1	CAITRGGRNEQFF	TGTGCCATCACTCGGGGGGGCCGTAATGAGCAGTTCTTC
TRBD2	TRBV7-8	once	TRBJ2-1	CASRRGLAGDEQFF	TGTGCCAGCAGACGGGGACTAGCGGGAGACGAGCAGTTCTTC
TRBD2	TRBV11-2	.	TRBJ2-1	CASSTRGSGGRSYNEQFF	TGTGCCAGCAGCACGCGGGGGAGCGGGGGTCGATCCTACAATGAGCAGTTCTTC
TRBD1	TRBV19	.	TRBJ2-6	CASSTYRGSGANVLTF	TGTGCCAGTAGTACGTACAGGGGCTCTGGGGCCAACGTCCTGACTTTC
TRBD1	TRBV27	.	TRBJ1-4	CASSGTGGVFDEKLFF	TGTGCCAGCAGTGGGACAGGGGGCGTTTTCGATGAAAAACTGTTTTTT
.	TRBV6-4	.	TRBJ2-1	CASSAELESYNEQFF	TGTGCCAGCAGTGCTGAACTAGAATCCTACAATGAGCAGTTCTTC
TRBD1	TRBV7-8	.	TRBJ1-1	CASLGGMNTEAFF	TGTGCCAGCTTAGGGGGCATGAACACTGAAGCTTTCTTT
TRBD1	TRBV11-3	.	TRBJ2-3	CASSPGQGVSTDTQYF	TGTGCCAGCAGCCCTGGACAGGGGGTTAGCACAGATACGCAGTATTTT
TRBD2	TRBV5-4	.	TRBJ2-7	CASSLLAGSYEQYF	TGTGCCAGCAGCTTACTAGCGGGTTCCTACGAGCAGTACTTC
TRBD1	TRBV11-1	.	TRBJ2-1	CASSPRDRGNEQFF	TGTGCCAGCAGCCCGCGGGACAGGGGGAATGAGCAGTTCTTC
TRBD1	TRBV5-8	.	TRBJ1-1	CASSQAGTGDEAFF	TGTGCCAGCAGCCAGGCCGGGACAGGAGATGAAGCTTTCTTT
.	TRBV7-2	few	TRBJ2-1	CASSLYPATHPSEQFF	TGTGCCAGCAGCTTATATCCAGCGACTCATCCCAGTGAGCAGTTCTTC
TRBD1	TRBV6-5	.	TRBJ2-2	CASSYRTGAGTGELFF	TGTGCCAGCAGTTATAGGACAGGGGCGGGCACCGGGGAGCTGTTTTTT
.	TRBV5-1	.	TRBJ2-3	CASRLGQTHTDTQYF	TGCGCCAGCAGGCTAGGCCAAACCCACACAGATACGCAGTATTTT
TRBD1	TRBV7-6	.	TRBJ2-5	CASSDTIRDRGETQYF	TGTGCCAGCAGCGACACTATCCGGGACAGGGGTGAGACCCAGTACTTC
TRBD1	TRBV6-5	.	TRBJ1-1	CASSTTTGGDTEAFF	TGTGCCAGCAGTACAACGACAGGGGGGGACACTGAAGCTTTCTTT
TRBD1	TRBV6-5	.	TRBJ1-2	CASSQTGIGNYGYTF	TGTGCCAGCAGTCAGACAGGGATCGGGAACTATGGCTACACCTTC
TRBD2	TRBV4-3	.	TRBJ2-7	CASSQAREVNEQYF	TGCGCCAGCAGCCAAGCCCGGGAGGTGAACGAGCAGTACTTC
TRBD1	TRBV28	.	TRBJ1-3	CASYRGTNTIYF	TGTGCCAGCTACAGGGGTACGAACACCATATATTTT
TRBD2	TRBV10-1	.	TRBJ2-3	CASSESTSGGPTDTQYF	TGCGCCAGCAGTGAGTCAACTAGCGGGGGGCCCACAGATACGCAGTATTTT
TRBD2	TRBV7-2	.	TRBJ2-2	CASSLDLAGVTGELFF	TGTGCCAGCAGCTTAGACCTAGCGGGAGTTACCGGGGAGCTGTTTTTT
.	TRBV6-2/TRBV6-3	once	TRBJ2-1	CASSYPPGETNEQFF	TGTGCCAGCAGTTACCCGCCGGGGGAGACCAATGAGCAGTTCTTC